Listed below are T cell receptor beta chains from one sample, sequenced in a study of blood T cell repertoires in COVID-19. TCRdb's table, derived via immunoSEQ multiplex PCR, lists solely in-frame clones and lacks some. The repertoire includes about 300,000 clones, nearly 90% of them detected once, and less than 6% sits in the top ten. The sample comprised PBMCs or T cells enriched from blood (not recorded which). The receptors derive from a woman between 25 and 40 years old who had recovered from COVID-19. The CDR3 runs from the conserved cysteine through the conserved F or W. D genes are given only for firm matches. Some rows mark clone size as missing; the rest say once, few, many or name a class of expanded clone.

V gene	D gene	clone size	CDR3 length	J gene	CDR3 protein	CDR3 DNA
TRBV7-2	.	once	13	TRBJ2-5	CASSLVGGETQYF	TGTGCCAGCAGCTTAGTTGGGGGGGAGACCCAGTACTTC
TRBV10-2	TRBD1	once	15	TRBJ1-2	CASSNTPGTGVGYTF	TGCGCCAGCAGTAATACCCCCGGGACAGGGGTAGGCTACACCTTC
TRBV15	.	.	15	TRBJ2-5	CATSRVQGGGETQYF	TGTGCCACCAGCAGAGTGCAGGGAGGAGGAGAGACCCAGTACTTC
TRBV15	.	.	12	TRBJ1-1	CATSRIQHEAFF	TGTGCCACCAGCAGAATACAGCACGAAGCTTTCTTT
TRBV5-1	.	.	16	TRBJ2-1	CASSLGAKKSYNEQFF	TGCGCCAGCAGCTTGGGGGCTAAGAAGTCCTACAATGAGCAGTTCTTC
TRBV19	.	few	14	TRBJ1-2	CASSIADTNYGYTF	TGTGCCAGTAGTATCGCCGACACCAACTATGGCTACACCTTC
TRBV28	.	.	15	TRBJ1-5	CASSRRLGVGQPQHF	TGTGCCAGCAGTAGGCGTTTGGGAGTAGGGCAGCCCCAGCATTTT
TRBV6-5	TRBD1	.	14	TRBJ1-1	CASSKTGANTEAFF	TGTGCCAGCAGCAAGACAGGGGCGAACACTGAAGCTTTCTTT
TRBV5-8	.	.	14	TRBJ2-3	CASSPTRILDTQYF	TGTGCCAGCAGCCCTACCCGAATACTGGATACGCAGTATTTT
TRBV12-3/TRBV12-4	.	once	12	TRBJ1-2	CASSGLATGYTF	TGTGCCAGCAGCGGACTCGCCACAGGCTACACCTTC
TRBV19	.	.	12	TRBJ1-5	CASSSGWQPQHF	TGTGCCAGTAGTTCAGGGTGGCAGCCCCAGCATTTT
TRBV29-1	.	.	11	TRBJ1-5	CSVQGPQPQHF	TGCAGCGTTCAGGGGCCTCAGCCCCAGCATTTT
TRBV3-1/TRBV3-2	TRBD1	once	17	TRBJ1-1	CASSHLRAGGLNTEAFF	TGTGCCAGCAGCCACCTTAGGGCAGGGGGCCTGAACACTGAAGCTTTCTTT
TRBV5-5	.	.	14	TRBJ1-3	CASSPYSPGNTIYF	TGTGCCAGCAGCCCTTACTCACCTGGAAACACCATATATTTT
TRBV30	TRBD1	.	14	TRBJ1-6	CAWSIETGSSPLHF	TGTGCCTGGAGTATAGAGACAGGGTCTTCACCCCTCCACTTT
TRBV11-2	TRBD1	.	14	TRBJ1-2	CASSPSGTDYGYTF	TGTGCCAGCAGCCCATCCGGGACAGACTATGGCTACACCTTC
TRBV19	.	.	13	TRBJ2-3	CASSISGINTQYF	TGTGCCAGTAGTATTTCCGGGATCAATACGCAGTATTTT
TRBV28	TRBD1	.	20	TRBJ1-5	CASSAQTGWVFAGNNQPQHF	TGTGCCAGCAGTGCACAGACAGGGTGGGTCTTTGCTGGTAACAATCAGCCCCAGCATTTT
TRBV11-1	.	.	11	TRBJ2-1	CASSLGTEQFF	TGTGCCAGCAGCTTAGGGACAGAGCAGTTCTTC
TRBV7-3	TRBD1	.	15	TRBJ1-1	CASSPEGQGYTEAFF	TGTGCCAGCAGCCCAGAGGGACAGGGCTACACTGAAGCTTTCTTT
TRBV6-5	.	.	14	TRBJ1-5	CASRDDTGFQPQHF	TGTGCCAGCAGGGACGACACAGGGTTTCAGCCCCAGCATTTT
TRBV28	.	.	15	TRBJ1-6	CASRSSTGINSPLHF	TGTGCCAGCAGGTCATCGACAGGCATAAATTCACCCCTCCACTTT
TRBV6-5	.	.	13	TRBJ2-2	CASRAGASGELFF	TGTGCCAGCAGGGCAGGGGCCTCTGGGGAGCTGTTTTTT
TRBV9	TRBD2	.	17	TRBJ2-1	CASSPRVAGASYNEQFF	TGTGCCAGCAGCCCACGAGTAGCGGGGGCTTCCTACAATGAGCAGTTCTTC
TRBV19	TRBD1	.	17	TRBJ2-1	CASSIYSGQGNYNEQFF	TGTGCCAGTAGTATTTATTCGGGACAGGGGAACTACAATGAGCAGTTCTTC
TRBV19	.	once	15	TRBJ2-6	CASSTQGSGANVLTF	TGTGCCAGTAGTACCCAGGGGTCCGGGGCCAACGTCCTGACTTTC
TRBV7-2	.	few	15	TRBJ1-1	CASSLGQGLNTEAFF	TGTGCCAGCAGCTTAGGCCAGGGGTTGAACACTGAAGCTTTCTTT
TRBV6-5	.	.	13	TRBJ2-7	CASSYSSVYEQYF	TGTGCCAGCAGTTACTCGTCAGTCTACGAGCAGTACTTC
TRBV15	.	once	14	TRBJ1-4	CATRGAIHNEKLFF	TGTGCCACCCGGGGGGCTATCCATAATGAAAAACTGTTTTTT
TRBV5-1	TRBD1	.	14	TRBJ2-5	CASSLGTGQETQYF	TGCGCCAGCAGCTTGGGGACAGGCCAAGAGACCCAGTACTTC
TRBV5-1	TRBD2	once	15	TRBJ2-5	CASSSLGRGEETQYF	TGCGCCAGCAGCTCCCTGGGCCGGGGGGAAGAGACCCAGTACTTC
TRBV7-3	.	.	13	TRBJ2-3	CASSPTGPDTQYF	TGTGCCAGCAGCCCCACAGGGCCAGATACGCAGTATTTT
TRBV19	TRBD1	.	15	TRBJ2-2	CASSPRDRASGELFF	TGTGCCAGTAGTCCGCGGGACAGGGCGTCCGGGGAGCTGTTTTTT